These 18 T cell receptor beta chains originate from one sample sequenced in a study of CD8 T cells in ankylosing spondylitis. TCRdb used MiXCR to reprocess the 5' RACE reads, holding one entry per CDR3 protein. The sample holds about 280,000 distinct CDR3 sequences, around 20% seen once. The sequenced material came from blood, either unsorted or a sorted T cell fraction (not recorded which). The receptors were gathered from a male donor with ankylosing spondylitis or in good health (not recorded which).

This clonotype was detected only a few times. V gene TRBV3-1 combines with J gene TRBJ1-4; D ambiguous. Germline V gives CDR1 LGHDT, CDR2 YNNKEL (reference sequence). The germline V and J ends were trimmed by 0 bases and 1 base, with 9 bases remaining between them. The CDR3 runs 16 residues. The CDR3 protein is CASSQDSRRTNEKLFF. DNA of the CDR3: TGTGCCAGCAGCCAAGATAGCCGGAGAACTAATGAAAAACTGTTTTTT.

This clonotype came up once. The CDR3 DNA is TGTGCCAGCAGCTATTCAGGACTAGCGGGAGCTGGCTACAATGAGCAGTTCTTC. It encodes CASSYSGLAGAGYNEQFF. This chain links TRBV11-2 with TRBJ2-1; 13 bases are shared with TRBD2. The V gene's germline CDR1 is SGHAT and CDR2 FQNNGV. The CDR3 is made up of 18 amino acids. V lost 4 bases to trimming and J lost 3 bases; unmatched junction nucleotides: 9.

V gene TRBV20-1 combines with J gene TRBJ2-1; D perhaps matches TRBD2 (5 bases). With 0 bases removed from V and 0 bases from J, the gap between germline ends came to 12 bases. Per germline, CDR1 DFQATT and CDR2 SNEGSKA (reference sequence). The CDR3 is made up of 16 amino acids. The CDR3 region has the DNA TGCAGTGCTAGAGATCGGTCTGGGAGCTCCTACAATGAGCAGTTCTTC. This gives the protein CSARDRSGSSYNEQFF.

The chain links TRBV20-1 to TRBJ2-7; D might be TRBD1 (5 bases). Trimming left V 7 bases short and J 2 bases short, with 15 bases between. There are 13 residues in the CDR3. Looked up from germline, CDR1 is DFQATT and CDR2 is SNEGSKA (reference sequence). The CDR3 here is CSVSPQGTYEQYV. CDR3 bases: TGCAGTGTTTCCCCGCAGGGAACCTACGAGCAGTACGTC.

The chain joins TRBV15 to TRBJ1-2, with 8 bases lining up with TRBD1. The CDR3 loop spans 15 amino acids. V gave up 0 bases and J gave up 8 bases; unmatched junction bases: 8. Germline CDR1 is LNHNV and CDR2 is YYDKDF (reference sequence). CDR3 sequence (DNA): TGTGCCACCAGCAGAGATACAGGGGGGGATTACGGCTACACCTTC. Its translation: CATSRDTGGDYGYTF. Complete variable domain (other parts from reference TRBV15 and TRBJ1-2): DAMVIQNPRYQVTQFGKPVTLSCSQTLNHNVMYWYQQKSSQAPKLLFHYYDKDFNNEADTPDNFQSRRPNTSFCFLDIRSPGLGDTAMYLCATSRDTGGDYGYTFGSGTRLTVV.

The table lists this clonotype with a few counts. The V call is TRBV28, the J call TRBJ2-1; the match to TRBD2 covers 8 bases. V lost 6 bases, J lost 6 bases, and 4 bases stayed unmatched. Germline values: CDR1 MDHEN, CDR2 SYDVKM. The length of the CDR3 is 13 residues. Here the CDR3 DNA reads TGTGCCAGCAGAGGACTAGCCCCCAATGAGCAGTTCTTC. This translates into CASRGLAPNEQFF.

In this sample, this clonotype turned up a few times. The chain combines TRBV12-3 or TRBV12-4 with TRBJ1-1; D might be TRBD1 (5 bases). V was cut by 5 bases and J by 4 bases, with 14 bases left in between. The CDR3 consists of 14 residues. As DNA, the CDR3 is TGTGCCAGCAGTGGGGACGCAGTGAGCACTGAAGCTTTCTTT. Amino acid sequence: CASSGDAVSTEAFF.

In this sample, this clonotype turned up a few times. The chain joins TRBV9 to TRBJ2-1; D gene uncertain. The germline CDR1 and CDR2 sequences are SGDLS and YYNGEE. The CDR3 consists of 14 residues. The V end was cut by 0 bases, the J end by 7 bases, with 11 bases between. CDR3 residues: CASSVGSTLNEQFF. The CDR3 region has the DNA TGTGCCAGCAGCGTAGGATCTACGTTGAATGAGCAGTTCTTC. The full variable domain, rest sourced from reference TRBV9 and TRBJ2-1, is DSGVTQTPKHLITATGQRVTLRCSPRSGDLSVYWYQQSLDQGLQFLIQYYNGEERAKGNILERFSAQQFPDLHSELNLSSLELGDSALYFCASSVGSTLNEQFFGPGTRLTVL.

The chain carries TRBV6-2 or TRBV6-3 and TRBJ2-5; D is possibly TRBD2 (5 bases). The germline gives CDR1 MNHEY, CDR2 SVGEGT. The CDR3 has 14 amino acids. V lost 4 bases, J lost 2 bases, and 11 bases lay in between. The CDR3 reads CASSSPREQETQYF. Here the CDR3 DNA reads TGTGCCAGCAGTTCCCCTCGGGAACAAGAGACCCAGTACTTC.

The rearrangement links TRBV7-3 to TRBJ1-1; D gene ambiguous. Germline values: CDR1 SGHTA, CDR2 FQGTGA. Trimming took off 3 bases at V and 1 base at J, with 6 bases between the two ends. The CDR3 extends over 13 amino acids. CDR3 region: CASSFQQNTEAFF. The DNA of the CDR3 is TGTGCCAGCAGCTTTCAGCAGAACACTGAAGCTTTCTTT.

V usage is TRBV7-3 and J usage is TRBJ2-1; D possibly corresponds to TRBD2 (5 bases). Germline values: CDR1 SGHTA, CDR2 FQGTGA. The CDR3 runs 13 residues. Trimming shortened V by 5 bases and J by 7 bases, and 12 bases separated the two germline ends. The CDR3 DNA sequence: TGTGCCAGCAGCCTCGGGGTAGTGAATGAGCAGTTCTTC. The encoded protein is CASSLGVVNEQFF.

This chain links TRBV27 with TRBJ2-4; 8 bases match TRBD2. The junction had 11 bases not matched to a gene; V was cut back by 6 bases and J by 4 bases. The germline V gene encodes CDR1 MNHEY and CDR2 SMNVEV (reference sequence). CDR3 length: 16 amino acids. The CDR3 spells CASSPGSSGLKNIQYF. The CDR3, as DNA: TGTGCCAGCAGCCCGGGGTCTAGCGGGTTAAAAAACATTCAGTACTTC.

In its sample, this clonotype is medium-sized. This chain links TRBV4-2 with TRBJ1-1, with D perhaps matching TRBD1 (6 bases). The CDR3 extends over 16 amino acids. V lost 1 base to trimming and J lost 1 base, with 13 bases between them. CDR1 is LGHNA, CDR2 YNFKEQ, per germline. The CDR3 nucleotides read TGTGCCAGCAGCCAAGTAACAGGGTCTAAGAACACTGAAGCTTTCTTT. It is translated as CASSQVTGSKNTEAFF.

The chain combines TRBV12-3 or TRBV12-4 with TRBJ1-2, with 7 bases matching TRBD1. J gave up 7 bases and V 3 bases, and 8 bases lay outside the gene matches. The CDR3 is made up of 14 amino acids. Written as DNA, the CDR3 is TGTGCCAGCAGTTTGAACAGGGGTTCGATTGGCTACACCTTC. It translates to CASSLNRGSIGYTF.

The chain carries TRBV20-1 and TRBJ2-3; a possible D gene is TRBD1 (6 bases). The CDR3 consists of 14 residues. The V gene's germline CDR1 is DFQATT and CDR2 SNEGSKA (reference sequence). V was cut by 0 bases and J by 3 bases, with 10 bases left in between. As DNA, the CDR3 is TGCAGTGCTAGAGATCCCAGGGGAACAGATACGCAGTATTTT. Translating gives CSARDPRGTDTQYF.

The chain carries TRBV27 and TRBJ1-5, with 11 bases fitting TRBD1. Germline-derived CDR1 and CDR2 are MNHEY and SMNVEV (reference sequence). The ends lost 0 bases at V and 4 bases at J; junction bases unmatched: 2. The CDR3 length is 16 residues. This chain's CDR3 is CASSLSGTGGNQPQHF. Written as DNA, the CDR3 is TGTGCCAGCAGTTTATCAGGGACAGGGGGGAATCAGCCCCAGCATTTT.

Many counts were recorded for this clonotype. This chain uses TRBV7-7 with TRBJ1-5, with 9 bases aligning to TRBD1. The CDR3 consists of 13 residues. J was trimmed by 7 bases and V by 5 bases; bases with no gene match: 3. Germline CDR1 SSHAT, CDR2 FNYEAQ (reference sequence). The CDR3 reads CASSRGQGQPQHF. CDR3 bases: TGTGCCAGCAGCCGGGGACAGGGCCAGCCCCAGCATTTT.

V and J are TRBV20-1 and TRBJ2-7; tentative D call: TRBD2 (6 bases). Between the trimmed V and J ends, which lost 4 bases and 4 bases, there was a span of 17 bases. CDR3 length: 14 amino acids. The V gene's germline CDR1 is DFQATT and CDR2 SNEGSKA (reference sequence). The CDR3 region is CSANKPGTSYEQYV. The CDR3 region has the DNA TGCAGTGCTAATAAGCCCGGGACTTCTTACGAGCAGTACGTC.